This passage covers 22 T cell receptor beta chains from one sample sequenced in a study of tumor-infiltrating lymphocytes in localized non-small cell lung cancer. Only in-frame clones appear in the TCRdb table, and some are missing; sequencing was by immunoSEQ multiplex PCR. This sample has thousands of clones; under 75% occur once, and the top ten carry 10% to 15%. Sequenced: uninvolved lung tissue not adjacent to the tumor. The receptor source for this set is a human donor with non-small cell lung cancer.

By sample share, this clone is medium-sized (0.01 to 0.1%). V and J are TRBV5-1 and TRBJ1-2; 8 bases match TRBD1. J gave up 6 bases and V 0 bases, and 4 bases lay outside the gene matches. The CDR3 length is 14 residues. CDR1 is SGHRS, CDR2 YFSETQ, per germline. The CDR3 DNA reads as TGCGCCAGCAGCTTGGCAGGGGGCGCGGATGGCTACACCTTC. It specifies CASSLAGGADGYTF.

J is TRBJ1-5 and V is TRBV6-6; 7 nucleotides align to TRBD1. V was clipped by 6 bases and J by 1 base; unmatched bases: 6. CDR3 size: 15 residues. Germline CDR1 reads MNHNY; CDR2 reads SVGAGI (reference sequence). CDR3 amino acids: CASRAGTASNQPQHF. CDR3 DNA: TGTGCCAGCAGGGCCGGGACAGCGAGCAATCAGCCCCAGCATTTT.

This clone rates as medium-sized. This chain connects TRBV7-8 to TRBJ2-7, with D perhaps assigned TRBD1 or TRBD2 (7 bases each). The CDR3 sequence is 15 residues long. Looked up from germline, CDR1 is SGHVS and CDR2 is FQNEAQ. Deletions cut 2 bases from V and 3 bases from J, with 14 bases between. The DNA for the CDR3 is TGTGCCAGCAGCTTATCAGGGGGGGCCAACTACGAGCAGTACTTC. Amino acids: CASSLSGGANYEQYF.

This clone is large within its sample. V and J are TRBV29-1 and TRBJ1-5; 9 bases line up with TRBD1. The CDR3 runs 14 residues. Per the germline V gene, CDR1 is SQVTM and CDR2 is ANQGSEA. The CDR3 DNA follows: TGCAGTGCCCGGGACAGGGAGCAATCAGCGGCCCAGCATTTT. Its translation is CSARDREQSAAQHF.

V gene TRBV11-1 combines with J gene TRBJ2-7; no definite D call. Trimming shortened V by 0 bases and J by 3 bases, and 9 bases separated the two germline ends. The length of the CDR3 is 14 residues. CDR1 is SGHAT and CDR2 is FQDESV in the germline V gene (reference sequence). The chain's CDR3 is CASSLAETDYEQYF. The CDR3 nucleotides are TGTGCCAGCAGCTTAGCAGAGACTGACTACGAGCAGTACTTC.

This clone was seen only a few times. The chain has TRBV5-1 and TRBJ2-3; perhaps TRBD2 as D (7 bases). CDR3 length: 14 amino acids. Germline assignment: CDR1 SGHRS and CDR2 YFSETQ. Trimming took off 5 bases at V and 6 bases at J, with 16 bases between the two ends. DNA of the CDR3: TGCGCCAGCAGTCAAAGGGGGGAGGGCGATACGCAGTATTTT. Protein sequence: CASSQRGEGDTQYF.

The chain employs TRBV30 and TRBJ1-3, with D possibly matching TRBD1 (5 bases). CDR3 size: 17 residues. V lost 5 bases and J lost 0, with 20 bases in between. CDR1 and CDR2 from the germline V gene are GTSNPN and SVGIG (reference sequence). DNA for the CDR3: TGTGCCTGGGGATTGCCGGGACGCCGCATCTCTGGAAACACCATATATTTT. Translation gives CAWGLPGRRISGNTIYF. Combining the CDR3 with reference TRBV30 and TRBJ1-3 gives the whole variable domain SQTIHQWPATLVQPVGSPLSLECTVEGTSNPNLYWYRQAAGRGLQLLFYSVGIGQISSEVPQNLSASRPQDRQFILSSKKLLLSDSGFYLCAWGLPGRRISGNTIYFGEGSWLTVV.

The chain combines TRBV6-5 with TRBJ2-1; 11 nucleotides line up with TRBD2. V lost 1 base to trimming and J lost 5 bases; unmatched junction nucleotides: 4. This CDR3 contains 16 residues. Germline V gives CDR1 MNHEY, CDR2 SVGAGI. CDR3 sequence (DNA): TGTGCCAGCAGTTACTTGGGACTAGCGGCCGACAATGAGCAGTTCTTC. Translation gives CASSYLGLAADNEQFF.

By sample share, this clone is medium-sized. Other DNA variants within this sample encode the same CDR3. The chain has TRBV15 and TRBJ1-3; tentatively, D is TRBD1 (6 bases). Trimming left V 3 bases short and J 4 bases short, with 7 bases between. The CDR3 has 13 residues. Looked up from germline, CDR1 is LNHNV and CDR2 is YYDKDF (reference sequence). The CDR3 is CATSRGAGNTIYF. CDR3 sequence (DNA): TGTGCCACCAGCAGGGGGGCGGGAAACACCATATATTTT.

The CDR3: CASSITLGYGYTF. The DNA for the CDR3 is TGTGCCAGTAGTATTACTTTGGGCTATGGCTACACCTTC. The chain combines TRBV19 with TRBJ1-2; D is unresolved. CDR1 and CDR2 from the germline V gene are LNHDA and SQIVND (reference sequence). Trimming took off 3 bases at V and 4 bases at J, with 9 bases between the two ends. The CDR3 is 13 amino acids.

The rearrangement uses TRBV11-2 and TRBJ2-2, with TRBD1 matching 8 bases. Germline CDR1 and CDR2: SGHAT and FQNNGV. The junction had 2 bases not matched to a gene; V was cut back by 5 bases and J by 3 bases. The CDR3 extends over 14 amino acids. The CDR3, as DNA: TGTGCCAGCAGCCGGGGACAGGACACCGGGGAGCTGTTTTTT. It is translated as CASSRGQDTGELFF. Complete variable domain (other parts from reference TRBV11-2 and TRBJ2-2): EAGVAQSPRYKIIEKRQSVAFWCNPISGHATLYWYQQILGQGPKLLIQFQNNGVVDDSQLPKDRFSAERLKGVDSTLKIQPAKLEDSAVYLCASSRGQDTGELFFGEGSRLTVL.

The rearrangement joins TRBV2 to TRBJ2-5; no clear D gene. Trimming shortened V by 7 bases and J by 5 bases, and 8 bases separated the two germline ends. CDR1 and CDR2 (germline): SNHLY, FYNNEI. The CDR3 runs 11 residues. CDR3 loop: CASIKAETQYF. CDR3 bases: TGTGCCAGCATAAAGGCCGAGACCCAGTACTTC.

V and J are TRBV11-3 and TRBJ1-1; TRBD1 is a possible D gene (5 bases). This CDR3 spans 13 amino acids. The germline V gene has CDR1 SGHNT and CDR2 YENEEA. Between the trimmed V and J ends, which lost 0 bases and 8 bases, there was a span of 10 bases. The DNA for the CDR3 is TGTGCCAGCAGCTTAGATGTAGGGACGGAAGCTTTCTTT. This encodes CASSLDVGTEAFF.

The V and J genes are TRBV6-5 and TRBJ1-1; D remains unclear. Per germline, CDR1 MNHEY and CDR2 SVGAGI. CDR3 length equals 15 residues. V was shortened by 0 bases and J by 2 bases, with 10 bases between the two germline ends. CDR3 loop: CASSYSAQINTEAFF. CDR3 bases: TGTGCCAGCAGTTACTCCGCACAGATTAACACTGAAGCTTTCTTT.

This chain links TRBV5-6 with TRBJ1-1, with 12 bases that match TRBD1. Germline V lookup: CDR1 SGHDT, CDR2 YYEEEE. V dropped 4 bases and J dropped 6; count of bases not matched to a gene: 4. The CDR3 is 14 amino acids. The CDR3 DNA is TGTGCCAGCAGCCTCCGGGACAGGGGGCCTGAAGCTTTCTTT. This codes for CASSLRDRGPEAFF.

The gene calls are TRBV6-5 and TRBJ1-2; 7 nucleotides agree with TRBD1. CDR3 length: 13 residues. After removal of 6 bases from V and 4 bases from J, the junction contained 5 bases not matched to a gene. CDR1 MNHEY and CDR2 SVGAGI come from the germline V gene. CDR3 bases: TGTGCCAGCAGCACGGGACAGTTCTATGGCTACACCTTC. Its translation: CASSTGQFYGYTF.

The genes are TRBV29-1 and TRBJ1-2; D uncertain. Trimming took 7 bases from V and 5 from J, leaving 14 bases between them. This CDR3 has 12 residues. CDR1 is SQVTM and CDR2 is ANQGSEA in the germline V gene. CDR3 residues: CSALQSLYGYTF. The CDR3 region has the DNA TGCAGCGCCCTACAGAGTTTGTATGGCTACACCTTC.

The genes are TRBV19 and TRBJ2-2; TRBD1 matches at 7 bases. In germline, CDR1 is LNHDA, CDR2 SQIVND (reference sequence). This CDR3 has 13 amino acids. V dropped 9 bases and J dropped 3; count of bases not matched to a gene: 4. CDR3 in amino acids: CASGTVHTGELFF. The CDR3 bases are TGTGCCAGCGGGACAGTCCACACCGGGGAGCTGTTTTTT.

The rearrangement links TRBV9 to TRBJ2-5; D uncertain. The CDR3 covers 13 residues. Deletions cut 2 bases from V and 4 bases from J, with 9 bases between. The V gene's germline CDR1 is SGDLS and CDR2 YYNGEE. The CDR3 loop reads CASSVGPSETQYF. DNA for the CDR3: TGTGCCAGCAGCGTGGGTCCCTCAGAGACCCAGTACTTC.

A few counts support this clone. V usage is TRBV10-1 and J usage is TRBJ2-3; the match to TRBD2 covers 10 bases. V trimming: 3 bases; J trimming: 5 bases; junction bases outside the gene matches: 5. This CDR3 has 15 residues. CDR1 is WNHNN and CDR2 is SYGVQD in the germline V gene (reference sequence). The CDR3 loop reads CASSEAGGPQDTQYF. Written as DNA, the CDR3 is TGCGCCAGCAGTGAAGCGGGGGGGCCTCAAGATACGCAGTATTTT.

The V call is TRBV20-1, the J call TRBJ1-2; a possible D gene is TRBD1 (6 bases). Trimming left V 5 bases short and J 8 bases short, with 12 bases between. This CDR3 spans 11 amino acids. Per the germline V gene, CDR1 is DFQATT and CDR2 is SNEGSKA (reference sequence). CDR3 in amino acids: CSAPGVDGYTF. The CDR3 DNA is TGCAGTGCTCCAGGGGTTGACGGCTACACCTTC.

V gene TRBV29-1 combines with J gene TRBJ2-5; 9 bases are a match to TRBD1. With 7 bases clipped from V and 5 bases from J, the junction kept 5 bases outside the gene matches. In germline, CDR1 is SQVTM, CDR2 ANQGSEA. The CDR3 spans 12 residues. CDR3 sequence (DNA): TGCAGCGGGACAGGGGCAGCGGAGACCCAGTACTTC. It codes for CSGTGAAETQYF.